These 18 T cell receptor beta chains were sequenced from one sample in a study of cytomegalovirus exposure and HLA in healthy donors. PCR amplification relied on 60 Vbeta primers (plus 13 Jbeta primers). TCRdb keeps only in-frame clones here, not all; method: immunoSEQ multiplex PCR. The table shows about 170,000 clones, with more than 75% occurring only once. Sequenced input: PBMCs. Receptors were obtained from a man younger than 40 in good health and CMV-seropositive.

The chain employs TRBV10-2 and TRBJ2-1, with TRBD2 matching 11 bases. V trimming: 2 bases; J trimming: 4 bases; junction bases outside the gene matches: 7. Germline CDR1 WSHSY, CDR2 SAAADI. The CDR3 has 17 amino acids. The CDR3 DNA sequence: TGCGCCAGCAGTGAGACCCTGACTAGCGGGACGTACAATGAGCAGTTCTTC. It translates to CASSETLTSGTYNEQFF.

The CDR3 here is CASSLAGDRGEKLFF. In DNA form, the CDR3 reads TGTGCCAGCAGCCTGGCAGGGGACAGGGGTGAAAAACTGTTTTTT. V usage is TRBV5-4 and J usage is TRBJ1-4; 10 bases line up with TRBD1. The CDR3 sequence is 15 residues long. With 4 bases clipped from V and 7 bases from J, the junction kept 7 bases outside the gene matches. Germline CDR1 and CDR2: SGHNT and YYREEE (reference sequence). The full variable domain, completed using reference TRBV5-4 and TRBJ1-4, is ETGVTQSPTHLIKTRGQQVTLRCSSQSGHNTVSWYQQALGQGPQFIFQYYREEENGRGNFPPRFSGLQFPNYSSELNVNALELDDSALYLCASSLAGDRGEKLFFGSGTQLSVL.

The J gene is TRBJ2-2, the V gene TRBV5-1, with 8 bases aligning to TRBD1. Germline-derived CDR1 and CDR2 are SGHRS and YFSETQ. After removal of 4 bases from V and 9 bases from J, the junction contained 14 bases not matched to a gene. The CDR3 sequence is 16 residues long. The DNA for the CDR3 is TGCGCCAGCAGCGAACTGGAGACAGGGGAGTCCAGGGAGCTGTTTTTT. It codes for CASSELETGESRELFF.

The V and J genes are TRBV9 and TRBJ2-2; tentatively, D is TRBD1 (5 bases). The CDR3 covers 14 residues. Per germline, CDR1 SGDLS and CDR2 YYNGEE. Trimming removed 1 base from V and 6 bases from J, with 10 bases in between. Here the CDR3 DNA reads TGTGCCAGCAGCGTATCAGGGATCCCCGGGGAGCTGTTTTTT. Translated: CASSVSGIPGELFF.

This chain joins TRBV25-1 and TRBJ2-2; weak D call: TRBD1 (6 bases). The germline V gene encodes CDR1 MGHDK and CDR2 SYGVNS. The CDR3 consists of 16 residues. The V gene lost 2 bases and the J gene lost 2 bases, with 12 bases spanning the gap. The CDR3: CASSEIYRENTGELFF. For the CDR3, the DNA is TGTGCCAGCAGTGAAATTTACAGGGAAAACACCGGGGAGCTGTTTTTT.

This chain links TRBV27 with TRBJ1-2, with TRBD1 identical over 9 bases. Germline CDR1 and CDR2: MNHEY and SMNVEV (reference sequence). This CDR3 comprises 18 residues. V dropped 3 bases and J dropped 4; count of bases not matched to a gene: 15. For the CDR3, the DNA is TGTGCCAGCAGTTTCATTACCGGGACAGGGAAGAGGGGCTATGGCTACACCTTC. Translated, it gives CASSFITGTGKRGYGYTF.

This clone was recorded a few times. The genes are TRBV2 and TRBJ2-3, with D perhaps matching TRBD2 (5 bases). The CDR3 is 12 residues long. The germline V gene encodes CDR1 SNHLY and CDR2 FYNNEI. V gave up 4 bases and J gave up 9 bases, with 11 bases separating them. The CDR3 is CASSGTRTTQYF. The CDR3 DNA sequence: TGTGCCAGCAGTGGAACTAGAACGACGCAGTATTTT. Combining the CDR3 with reference TRBV2 and TRBJ2-3 gives the whole variable domain EPEVTQTPSHQVTQMGQEVILRCVPISNHLYFYWYRQILGQKVEFLVSFYNNEISEKSEIFDDQFSVERPDGSNFTLKIRSTKLEDSAMYFCASSGTRTTQYFGPGTRLTVL.

The rearrangement links TRBV19 to TRBJ1-5; unclear D gene. Germline CDR1 is LNHDA and CDR2 is SQIVND (reference sequence). V lost 7 bases and J lost 0, with 22 bases in between. The CDR3 is 18 amino acids. This CDR3 is CASISTIAADYSNQPQHF. In DNA form, the CDR3 reads TGTGCCAGTATTTCAACTATCGCCGCAGACTATAGCAATCAGCCCCAGCATTTT.

The rearrangement joins TRBV7-2 to TRBJ2-7, with 13 positions matching TRBD2. The V gene end was trimmed by 5 bases and the J gene end by 6 bases; junction bases not matched to a gene: 16. Germline values: CDR1 SGHTA, CDR2 FQGNSA. This CDR3 region has 18 residues. CDR3 DNA: TGTGCCAGCAGCCTACTTCCCGGACTAGCGGGAGAAGGCAGCGAGCAGTACGTC. Residues: CASSLLPGLAGEGSEQYV.

The chain has TRBV2 and TRBJ2-5, with 11 bases matching TRBD2. The CDR3 contains 16 residues. V trimming: 2 bases; J trimming: 3 bases; junction bases outside the gene matches: 5. Looked up from germline, CDR1 is SNHLY and CDR2 is FYNNEI. CDR3 sequence (DNA): TGTGCCAGCAGTGAATGGGTAGCGGGAGGGAAAGAGACCCAGTACTTC. It is translated as CASSEWVAGGKETQYF.

The gene calls are TRBV10-2 and TRBJ2-2; TRBD2 aligns across 15 bases. J gave up 3 bases and V 6 bases, and 11 bases lay outside the gene matches. Germline V gives CDR1 WSHSY, CDR2 SAAADI. This CDR3 region has 19 residues. This chain's CDR3 is CASSPGGLAGGRDTGELFF. In DNA, the CDR3 is TGCGCCAGCAGCCCGGGGGGACTAGCGGGAGGCCGGGACACCGGGGAGCTGTTTTTT.

V and J are TRBV4-2 and TRBJ2-2, with TRBD1 matching 9 bases. CDR3 length: 17 residues. The ends lost 4 bases at V and 6 bases at J; junction bases unmatched: 12. Per germline, CDR1 LGHNA and CDR2 YNFKEQ. The CDR3 nucleotides are TGTGCCAGCAGCCCCTTGGCCGGGACAGGGAAGGCCGGGGAGCTGTTTTTT. Encoded protein: CASSPLAGTGKAGELFF.

This rearrangement joins TRBV5-1 to TRBJ2-7; unclear D gene. Germline V gene data show CDR1 as SGHRS and CDR2 as YFSETQ. With 6 bases removed from V and 3 bases from J, the gap between germline ends came to 13 bases. There are 13 residues in the CDR3. DNA for the CDR3: TGCGCCAGCAATGTCGCGCCCTACTACGAGCAGTACTTC. This encodes CASNVAPYYEQYF.

V is TRBV7-6 and J is TRBJ2-1, with D possibly matching TRBD1 (5 bases). The CDR3 runs 17 residues. V lost 5 bases and J 0 bases, leaving 17 bases between the germline ends. The germline CDR1 and CDR2 sequences are SGHVS and FNYEAQ. The CDR3 sequence is CASSPTGPLLSYNEQFF. The CDR3, as DNA: TGTGCCAGCAGCCCCACAGGTCCATTACTCTCCTACAATGAGCAGTTCTTC.

The CDR3 sequence is CASSPRAGLIHEQYF. The CDR3 DNA sequence: TGTGCCAGCTCACCACGGGCAGGGTTGATCCACGAGCAGTACTTC. J is TRBJ2-7 and V is TRBV18, with a possible D match to TRBD1 (5 bases). The CDR3 has 15 residues. The germline CDR1 and CDR2 sequences are KGHSH and LQKENI. V was pared by 1 base and J by 5 bases, with 15 bases between.

This chain connects TRBV4-2 to TRBJ1-1; no reliable D call. Germline CDR1 and CDR2: LGHNA and YNFKEQ. The length of the CDR3 is 11 residues. Trimming took 0 bases from V and 11 from J, leaving 7 bases between them. The CDR3: CASSQEGGAFF. The DNA of the CDR3 is TGTGCCAGCAGCCAAGAAGGCGGGGCTTTCTTT.

This chain links TRBV12-5 with TRBJ2-3; 7 bases are a match to TRBD1. The CDR3 is 16 residues long. Germline V gene sequence: CDR1 LGHNT, CDR2 FRNRAP. With 6 bases clipped from V and 0 bases from J, the junction kept 9 bases outside the gene matches. The CDR3 sequence: CASGKGDSDSTDTQYF. The CDR3 DNA reads TGTGCTAGTGGGAAGGGGGACAGCGATAGCACAGATACGCAGTATTTT.

The rearrangement joins TRBV6-5 to TRBJ1-2; TRBD1 matches 9 bases. The CDR3 has 13 residues. V was clipped by 6 bases and J by 4 bases; unmatched bases: 3. Germline CDR1 is MNHEY and CDR2 is SVGAGI. The CDR3 protein is CASRGTGRYGYTF. The CDR3 nucleotides read TGTGCCAGCAGAGGGACAGGGCGCTATGGCTACACCTTC.